The 18 T cell receptor beta chains in this list originate from one sample, sequenced in a study of blood T cells in healthy people across ages. PCR was performed a second time for about 7 to 12 cycles using a sample-barcoded 5' primer and a J-beta primer mix. TCRdb re-called the 5' RACE reads through MiXCR, storing one row per CDR3 protein. The sample consists of roughly 800,000 distinct CDR3 sequences, about 62% of them appearing once. The sequenced sample was blood. These receptors came from a man aged 25-40 years in good health.

This clonotype was seen more than once but under ten times. V usage is TRBV10-3 and J usage is TRBJ2-5; tentative D call: TRBD2 (5 bases). Germline V gene data show CDR1 as ENHRY and CDR2 as SYGVKD. V was trimmed by 5 bases and J by 5 bases, leaving 12 bases between them. CDR3 length: 13 amino acids. CDR3 residues: CAISRLGGETQYF. The CDR3 region has the DNA TGTGCCATCAGTAGGTTAGGCGGGGAGACCCAGTACTTC.

The V gene is TRBV6-1, the J gene TRBJ2-7; perhaps D is TRBD1 or TRBD2 (5 bases each). There are 15 residues in the CDR3. Germline CDR1 and CDR2: MNHNS and SASEGT. V lost 1 base and J 4 bases, leaving 14 bases between the germline ends. CDR3 region: CASSEGEGDVYEQYF. The CDR3 bases are TGTGCCAGCAGTGAAGGTGAAGGGGACGTTTACGAGCAGTACTTC.

The rearrangement links TRBV24-1 to TRBJ2-5; no definite D call. The germline V gene has CDR1 KGHDR and CDR2 SFDVKD. The CDR3 is made up of 14 amino acids. Trimming shortened V by 3 bases and J by 3 bases, and 10 bases separated the two germline ends. CDR3 in DNA: TGTGCCACCAGTGATCCCCTGGTGGAAGAGACCCAGTACTTC. It codes for CATSDPLVEETQYF.

The rearrangement joins TRBV20-1 to TRBJ2-7; D not certain. V was shortened by 1 base and J by 7 bases, with 8 bases between the two germline ends. Per germline, CDR1 DFQATT and CDR2 SNEGSKA (reference sequence). The CDR3 totals 11 residues. DNA for the CDR3: TGCAGTGCTAGAGTAGTGAATGAGCAGTACTTC. It codes for CSARVVNEQYF.

In its sample, this clonotype was seen a few times. The V call is TRBV20-1, the J call TRBJ2-6; the D is unclear. Germline values: CDR1 DFQATT, CDR2 SNEGSKA (reference sequence). This CDR3 region has 16 residues. V lost 4 bases and J lost 2, with 15 bases in between. The CDR3 reads CSAKLTSRAGANVLTF. DNA of the CDR3: TGCAGTGCTAAACTAACATCGCGAGCTGGGGCCAACGTCCTGACTTTC.

This clonotype was seen a handful of times. The chain joins TRBV2 to TRBJ1-6, with D hard to call. V was cut by 6 bases and J by 7 bases, with 13 bases left in between. The CDR3 has 14 amino acids. Germline V gene data show CDR1 as SNHLY and CDR2 as FYNNEI. The CDR3 sequence is CASRLGAENSPLHF. CDR3 nucleotide sequence: TGTGCCAGCAGGCTCGGCGCCGAAAATTCACCCCTCCACTTT.

In this sample, this clonotype turned up a few times. The V gene is TRBV27, the J gene TRBJ2-7; TRBD2 is a possible D gene (6 bases). This CDR3 is built from 15 residues. The V end was cut by 4 bases, the J end by 0 bases, with 13 bases between. The germline gives CDR1 MNHEY, CDR2 SMNVEV (reference sequence). As DNA, the CDR3 is TGTGCCAGCAGTTCCCATAGCGGAAGCTCCTACGAGCAGTACTTC. The encoded protein is CASSSHSGSSYEQYF.

This clonotype has only a few counts. This chain links TRBV20-1 with TRBJ2-1; 8 nucleotides line up with TRBD2. Unmatched junction bases numbered 15, after V lost 3 bases and J lost 8 bases. The CDR3 is 16 residues long. Germline CDR1 is DFQATT and CDR2 is SNEGSKA (reference sequence). For the CDR3, the DNA is TGCAGTGCTAGGGGAGTAGCGGGACTGGCCGTCTATGAGCAGTTCTTC. It codes for CSARGVAGLAVYEQFF.

About this clonotype: The DNA is left out, because the CDR3 cannot be placed on it with certainty; the CDR3 is given as TCRdb lists it. The chain combines TRBV7-2 with TRBJ2-5; TRBD1, the table's D call, was not compared with the DNA. Germline assignment: CDR1 SGHTA and CDR2 FQGNSA. Counting both end residues, the CDR3 totals 14 amino acids. CDR3 sequence reads: CASSFRAREETQYF.

This clonotype appeared a few times. The DNA of the CDR3 is TGCGCCAGCAGCCAAGTCGACGGACAGAGCTATGGCTACACCTTC. This sequence encodes CASSQVDGQSYGYTF. The rearrangement joins TRBV4-3 to TRBJ1-2, with D possibly being TRBD1 (6 bases). V dropped 1 base and J dropped 4 bases, with 13 bases sitting between them. From germline, CDR1 is LGHNA and CDR2 YSLEER. This CDR3 is built from 15 residues.

This clonotype was picked up a small number of times. J is TRBJ2-1 and V is TRBV12-3 or TRBV12-4; no definite D call. The CDR3 runs to 13 residues. V lost 6 bases, J lost 8 bases, and 14 bases lay in between. The DNA of the CDR3 is TGTGCCAGCAGAGGTTGGGCCGTCGATGAGCAGTTCTTC. Translated: CASRGWAVDEQFF.

This clonotype was recorded once. The chain uses TRBV4-3 and TRBJ2-3; 16 nucleotides line up with TRBD2. The CDR3 contains 19 residues. Losses at the gene ends were 1 base for V and 3 bases for J; bases not matched to a gene: 7. CDR1 is LGHNA, CDR2 YSLEER, per germline. CDR3 loop: CASSQGAGTSGRVTDTQYF. The CDR3 region has the DNA TGCGCCAGCAGCCAAGGGGCCGGGACTAGCGGGAGGGTTACAGATACGCAGTATTTT.

Written as DNA, the CDR3 is TGCAGCGTCCAAGTGCAGGGCTCCTACGAGCAGTACTTC. It translates to CSVQVQGSYEQYF. The V gene is TRBV29-1, the J gene TRBJ2-7, with D perhaps TRBD1 (5 bases). V lost 6 bases to trimming and J lost 0 bases, with 12 bases between them. Germline CDR1 SQVTM, CDR2 ANQGSEA. CDR3 size: 13 residues.

This chain joins TRBV6-5 and TRBJ1-1; D might be TRBD1 (5 bases). The CDR3 extends over 14 amino acids. CDR1 MNHEY and CDR2 SVGAGI come from the germline V gene. Trimming left V 6 bases short and J 6 bases short, with 17 bases between. CDR3: CASSPSQGRAEAFF. CDR3 coding DNA: TGTGCCAGCAGCCCATCTCAGGGTCGGGCTGAAGCTTTCTTT.

This clonotype appeared a single time. V and J are TRBV10-3 and TRBJ2-1; D may be TRBD1 (5 bases). Trimming took 4 bases from V and 8 from J, leaving 12 bases between them. This CDR3 region has 13 residues. Germline CDR1 ENHRY, CDR2 SYGVKD. CDR3 sequence (DNA): TGTGCCATCAGTGCTGGGGCTACCGATGAGCAGTTCTTC. It yields the protein CAISAGATDEQFF.

This rearrangement joins TRBV6-2 or TRBV6-3 to TRBJ2-7, with D maybe TRBD2 (6 bases). The CDR3 sequence is 13 residues long. The V end was cut by 6 bases, the J end by 5 bases, with 14 bases between. CDR1 and CDR2 (germline): MNHEY, SVGEGT. The DNA of the CDR3 is TGTGCCAGCAGGGCTAGCGATCTCCACGAGCAGTACTTC. It encodes CASRASDLHEQYF.

This clonotype came up once. This chain uses TRBV27 with TRBJ2-5; no definite D call. The CDR3 consists of 17 residues. The V end lost 3 bases, the J end lost 4 bases, and 21 bases lay between the germline ends. Germline assignment: CDR1 MNHEY and CDR2 SMNVEV (reference sequence). The CDR3 DNA sequence: TGTGCCAGCAGTTTCGTGGGCAGGCGAGACCTCAGAGAGACCCAGTACTTC. Encoded protein: CASSFVGRRDLRETQYF.

The genes are TRBV29-1 and TRBJ2-3; no clear D gene. The CDR3 consists of 12 residues. Germline V gene data show CDR1 as SQVTM and CDR2 as ANQGSEA. The V end was cut by 3 bases, the J end by 2 bases, with 6 bases between. CDR3 residues: CSVEADTDTQYF. The CDR3 region has the DNA TGCAGCGTTGAGGCAGACACAGATACGCAGTATTTT.